This T cell receptor beta chain was identified in a study of blood T cells in healthy people across ages. Trimming left V 2 bases short and J 4 bases short, with 5 bases between. The CDR3 runs to 13 residues. Every donor contributed approximately 10 milliliters of peripheral blood by blood draw. Each sample yielded at least 6 micrograms of PBMC total RNA. The authors ran a second PCR of 7 to 11 cycles using a sample-barcoded 5' primer and a J-beta primer mix. Template switching added a 12-random-nucleotide identifier to every cDNA molecule. There were at least 2.5 million CDR3-containing paired-end reads obtained from each sample. TCRdb passed the 5' RACE reads through MiXCR, listing each CDR3 protein once. This repertoire shows around 1,900,000 distinct CDR3 sequences, more than 35% found once; its top ten account for under 25%.

The gene calls are TRBV12-3 or TRBV12-4 and TRBJ1-4; no clear D gene. Sequencing was carried out using blood. The TCR sequence derives from a human donor in good health. CDR3 sequence reads: CASSLWFNEKLFF. The CDR3 DNA sequence: TGTGCCAGCAGTTTATGGTTTAATGAAAAACTGTTTTTT.